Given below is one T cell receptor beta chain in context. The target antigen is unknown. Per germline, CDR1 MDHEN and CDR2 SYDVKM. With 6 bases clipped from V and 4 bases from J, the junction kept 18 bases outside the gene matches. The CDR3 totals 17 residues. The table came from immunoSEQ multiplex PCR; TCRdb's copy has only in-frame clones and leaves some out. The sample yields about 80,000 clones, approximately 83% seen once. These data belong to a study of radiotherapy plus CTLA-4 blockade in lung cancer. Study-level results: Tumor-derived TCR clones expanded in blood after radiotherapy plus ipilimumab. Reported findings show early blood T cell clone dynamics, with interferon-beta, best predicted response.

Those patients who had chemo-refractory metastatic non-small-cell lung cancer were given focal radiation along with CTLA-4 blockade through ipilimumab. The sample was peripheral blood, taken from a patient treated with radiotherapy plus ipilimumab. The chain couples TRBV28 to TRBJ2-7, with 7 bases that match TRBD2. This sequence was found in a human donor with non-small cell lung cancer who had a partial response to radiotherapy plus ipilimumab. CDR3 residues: CASSFRAVGRDLYEQYF. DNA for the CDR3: TGTGCCAGCAGCTTTCGGGCAGTGGGGAGGGACCTTTACGAGCAGTACTTC.